This T cell receptor beta chain was recorded in a study of blood T cell repertoires in COVID-19. CDR3 length: 14 amino acids. The germline V gene encodes CDR1 SGHKS and CDR2 YYEKEE (reference sequence). Trimming cost V 4 bases and J 0 bases, with 10 bases left between them. The authors' processing: Reference gene primer amplification gave estimated nucleated cell counts. Clones were read by immunoSEQ multiplex PCR, and TCRdb kept only the in-frame ones, dropping some. The D gene and trimming were derived from the DNA, and the V and J assignments and clone size from that table. This sample has just under 90,000 clones, with 90% found just once.

Input material: peripheral blood. This rearrangement joins TRBV5-5 to TRBJ2-5, with TRBD1 as a possible D gene (6 bases). This TCR was recovered from a man between 60 and 75 years old with acute or convalescent COVID-19. CDR3 sequence reads: CASSPRTDQETQYF. DNA of the CDR3: TGTGCCAGCAGCCCGCGGACAGACCAAGAGACCCAGTACTTC.